What follows are 30 T cell receptor beta chains derived from one specimen sequenced in a study of OX40 agonist ivuxolimab in advanced cancers. Here immunoSEQ multiplex PCR was the method, and the copy in TCRdb shows in-frame clones only, minus some. This sample carries approximately 35,000 clones, around three quarters of them seen once, and the ten largest clones take around 25%. Sequenced here: CD4+ or CD8+ T cells sorted from blood, sampled in a trial of the OX40 agonist ivuxolimab. These receptors originate from an adult with an advanced solid tumor such as melanoma, head and neck, liver or kidney cancer.

This chain uses TRBV7-9 with TRBJ2-3; a weak D match, TRBD1 (6 bases). Germline assignment: CDR1 SEHNR and CDR2 FQNEAQ (reference sequence). V was shortened by 5 bases and J by 4 bases, with 16 bases between the two germline ends. The CDR3 loop spans 15 amino acids. CDR3 sequence (DNA): TGTGCCAGCAGCGTTGTCAGGGGTGCGGCAGATACGCAGTATTTT. This codes for CASSVVRGAADTQYF.

V usage is TRBV15 and J usage is TRBJ2-5; 7 nucleotides match TRBD2. Germline assignment: CDR1 LNHNV and CDR2 YYDKDF (reference sequence). Trimming took 1 base from V and 3 from J; bases not matched to a gene: 5. This CDR3 has 15 amino acids. The CDR3 bases are TGTGCCACCAGCAGAGGTCCTAGCGGCGAAGAGACCCAGTACTTC. Protein product: CATSRGPSGEETQYF.

J is TRBJ2-5 and V is TRBV5-4; D not resolved. CDR1 and CDR2 from the germline V gene are SGHNT and YYREEE (reference sequence). This CDR3 comprises 14 residues. Trimming pared 4 bases from V and 2 bases from J, leaving 12 bases between. The CDR3 protein is CASSPQTDQETQYF. The CDR3 bases are TGTGCCAGCAGCCCCCAGACTGATCAAGAGACCCAGTACTTC.

The rearrangement joins TRBV6-6 to TRBJ2-5; D remains unclear. Per germline, CDR1 MNHNY and CDR2 SVGAGI (reference sequence). The V end lost 4 bases, the J end lost 3 bases, and 9 bases lay between the germline ends. CDR3 length: 13 residues. The CDR3 DNA follows: TGTGCCAGCAGTTCGCTAGGCAAAGAGACCCAGTACTTC. Encoded protein: CASSSLGKETQYF.

The chain is built from TRBV19 and TRBJ1-4; no definite D call. Germline CDR1 and CDR2: LNHDA and SQIVND (reference sequence). The CDR3 is 12 amino acids. Trimming took 6 bases from V and 8 from J, leaving 10 bases between them. In nucleotides, the CDR3 is TGTGCCAGTAGGGCGCTTGGGGAAAAACTGTTTTTT. It codes for CASRALGEKLFF. Supplemented by reference TRBV19 and TRBJ1-4, the full variable domain reads DGGITQSPKYLFRKEGQNVTLSCEQNLNHDAMYWYRQDPGQGLRLIYYSQIVNDFQKGDIAEGYSVSREKKESFPLTVTSAQKNPTAFYLCASRALGEKLFFGSGTQLSVL.

The gene calls are TRBV6-5 and TRBJ2-1, with D possibly being TRBD2 (5 bases). Germline loops: CDR1 MNHEY, CDR2 SVGAGI. Trimming took 6 bases from V and 4 from J, leaving 16 bases between them. The CDR3 spans 15 residues. The CDR3 loop is CASSLGRDSYNEQFF. The DNA of the CDR3 is TGTGCCAGCAGCCTTGGACGGGATTCTTACAATGAGCAGTTCTTC.

This chain links TRBV5-1 with TRBJ2-1; 10 positions match TRBD2. The CDR3 spans 14 residues. Unmatched junction bases numbered 6, after V lost 3 bases and J lost 9 bases. Per germline, CDR1 SGHRS and CDR2 YFSETQ. The CDR3 is CASSWSGGDGEQFF. The CDR3 DNA reads TGCGCCAGCAGCTGGAGCGGGGGGGATGGTGAGCAGTTCTTC.

The chain has TRBV5-1 and TRBJ2-5; 8 nucleotides line up with TRBD1. The CDR3 consists of 13 residues. J gave up 5 bases and V 4 bases, and 4 bases lay outside the gene matches. CDR1 is SGHRS and CDR2 is YFSETQ in the germline V gene. The CDR3: CASSPGQGETQYF. CDR3 nucleotides: TGCGCCAGCAGCCCTGGACAGGGTGAGACCCAGTACTTC.

The chain combines TRBV21-1 with TRBJ1-2. TRBV21-1 is termed a pseudogene. The CDR3 has 12 residues. For the CDR3, the DNA is TGTGCCAGCAGCCCTCGGATTAGGGGCTACACCTTC. Encoded protein: CASSPRIRGYTF.

This clone is categorized as medium-sized (0.01 to 0.1%). J is TRBJ1-2 and V is TRBV2; D is uncertain. This CDR3 is 12 amino acids long. Looked up from germline, CDR1 is SNHLY and CDR2 is FYNNEI. V gave up 6 bases and J gave up 2 bases, with 7 bases separating them. CDR3 sequence (DNA): TGTGCCAGCAGGGCTGGGAACTATGGCTACACCTTC. The encoded protein is CASRAGNYGYTF.

V is TRBV29-1 and J is TRBJ1-1; the D is unclear. The CDR3 runs 12 residues. The germline gives CDR1 SQVTM, CDR2 ANQGSEA. V was clipped by 7 bases and J by 0 bases, with 9 bases between them. The CDR3 sequence: CSARNMNTEAFF. The DNA for the CDR3 is TGCAGCGCCAGAAATATGAACACTGAAGCTTTCTTT.

Comment on this clone: The junction does not match germline at one end; this may be a read error. This chain joins TRBV11-2 and TRBJ1-2; no reliable D call. This CDR3 is 16 amino acids long. Germline V gene sequence: CDR1 SGHAT, CDR2 FQNNGV. Here the CDR3 reads CASSPTLNIGIHGYTF. As DNA, the CDR3 is TGCGCCAGCAGCCCCACACTCAATATCGGGATTCATGGCTACACCTTC.

This chain uses TRBV6-5 with TRBJ2-4; TRBD2 matches at 7 bases. Germline V gives CDR1 MNHEY, CDR2 SVGAGI. The CDR3 is 15 amino acids. The trim removed 2 bases at V and 1 base at J, leaving 2 bases unmatched. The CDR3 bases are TGTGCCAGCAGTTACGGGCGGGGGGCCAAAAACATTCAGTACTTC. Residues: CASSYGRGAKNIQYF.

The rearrangement joins TRBV14 to TRBJ1-1, with a possible D match to TRBD1 (5 bases). V lost 2 bases and J 6 bases, leaving 13 bases between the germline ends. This CDR3 spans 14 amino acids. CDR1 is SGHDN and CDR2 is FVKESK in the germline V gene. The CDR3 here is CASSQLGGPPEAFF. For the CDR3, the DNA is TGTGCCAGCAGCCAACTTGGGGGACCCCCTGAAGCTTTCTTT.

This clone occurred a few times. This chain links TRBV6-1 with TRBJ1-6, with D tentatively TRBD1 (5 bases). The CDR3 runs to 16 residues. V was shortened by 3 bases and J by 7 bases, with 16 bases between the two germline ends. Germline lookup yields CDR1 MNHNS and CDR2 SASEGT. Here the CDR3 reads CASSEFSGTGNSPLHF. DNA of the CDR3: TGTGCCAGCAGTGAGTTTTCCGGGACCGGGAATTCACCCCTCCACTTT.

The genes are TRBV5-5 and TRBJ1-1, with D unresolved. Looked up from germline, CDR1 is SGHKS and CDR2 is YYEKEE (reference sequence). The length of the CDR3 is 15 residues. Trimming stripped 2 bases from V and 1 base from J, with 12 bases between. CDR3 sequence reads: CASSFNARANTEAFF. In DNA form, the CDR3 reads TGTGCCAGCAGCTTTAACGCCCGCGCGAACACTGAAGCTTTCTTT.

This rearrangement joins TRBV5-4 to TRBJ2-7; D possibly corresponds to TRBD1 (5 bases). The CDR3 is 15 amino acids. CDR1 and CDR2 (germline): SGHNT, YYREEE (reference sequence). V was shortened by 2 bases and J by 0 bases, with 12 bases between the two germline ends. As DNA, the CDR3 is TGTGCCAGCAGCTTAGGGGATCCGAGCTCCTACGAGCAGTACGTC. Amino acid sequence: CASSLGDPSSYEQYV.

The rearrangement uses TRBV7-8 and TRBJ2-3; D possibly corresponds to TRBD1 (5 bases). Trimming stripped 5 bases from V and 1 base from J, with 13 bases between. The CDR3 totals 15 residues. CDR1 is SGHVS and CDR2 is FQNEAQ in the germline V gene. CDR3 nucleotide sequence: TGTGCCAGCAGCCCACTGGACACGCGCACAGATACGCAGTATTTT. Translated: CASSPLDTRTDTQYF.

CDR3 loop: CASSYSTGEGEKLFF. CDR3 coding DNA: TGTGCCAGCAGTTACTCAACAGGGGAAGGTGAAAAACTGTTTTTT. V usage is TRBV6-6 and J usage is TRBJ1-4; 7 bases align to TRBD1. The V gene end was trimmed by 0 bases and the J gene end by 7 bases; junction bases not matched to a gene: 5. This CDR3 contains 15 residues. Per germline, CDR1 MNHNY and CDR2 SVGAGI (reference sequence).

In its sample, this clone was seen once. This chain links TRBV6-5 with TRBJ2-2; 9 nucleotides match TRBD1. The CDR3 spans 14 residues. V lost 7 bases, J lost 5 bases, and 5 bases stayed unmatched. The V gene's germline CDR1 is MNHEY and CDR2 SVGAGI. In nucleotides, the CDR3 is TGTGCCAGCAAGGGACAGGGCGGGACCGGGGAGCTGTTTTTT. It translates to CASKGQGGTGELFF.

This clone was found a few times. CDR3 loop: CASSTAGGHPETQYF. In nucleotides, the CDR3 is TGTGCCAGTAGTACCGCCGGGGGGCACCCAGAGACCCAGTACTTC. The rearrangement links TRBV19 to TRBJ2-5, with a weak D call TRBD2 (7 bases). CDR3 length equals 15 residues. Germline lookup yields CDR1 LNHDA and CDR2 SQIVND (reference sequence). With 4 bases removed from V and 4 bases from J, the gap between germline ends came to 16 bases. The variable domain in full, completed from reference TRBV19 and TRBJ2-5, reads DGGITQSPKYLFRKEGQNVTLSCEQNLNHDAMYWYRQDPGQGLRLIYYSQIVNDFQKGDIAEGYSVSREKKESFPLTVTSAQKNPTAFYLCASSTAGGHPETQYFGPGTRLLVL.

This clone has more than one count but fewer than ten. The chain employs TRBV13 and TRBJ1-6; D uncertain. CDR1 PRHDT and CDR2 FYEKMQ come from the germline V gene (reference sequence). The CDR3 has 12 residues. The V and J ends lost 1 base and 16 bases respectively, with 11 bases between them. CDR3 nucleotides: TGTGCCAGCAGCTTAGAGAGCGGGATACTCCACTTT. Amino acid sequence: CASSLESGILHF.

The sample holds one count of this clone. V is TRBV30 and J is TRBJ2-7; 7 bases are shared with TRBD2. CDR3 length: 14 residues. With V trimmed by 2 bases and J by 7 bases, 11 bases remained unmatched. Germline V CDR1 and CDR2: GTSNPN, SVGIG (reference sequence). CDR3 DNA sequence: TGTGCCTGGAGTCGAGCGGGAACCGTCTGGGAGCAGTACTTC. This encodes CAWSRAGTVWEQYF.

The chain employs TRBV18 and TRBJ2-6, with TRBD2 as a possible D gene (5 bases). This CDR3 has 16 residues. Germline V gives CDR1 KGHSH, CDR2 LQKENI. Deletions cut 6 bases from V and 3 bases from J, with 15 bases between. The CDR3 region is CASSPAGFVGANVLTF. The CDR3 coding sequence is TGTGCCAGCTCCCCGGCGGGTTTTGTTGGGGCCAACGTCCTGACTTTC.

The chain has TRBV5-5 and TRBJ2-2; D is possibly TRBD1 (5 bases). V lost 0 bases to trimming and J lost 7 bases, with 13 bases between them. This CDR3 region has 15 residues. Germline loops: CDR1 SGHKS, CDR2 YYEKEE (reference sequence). CDR3 coding DNA: TGTGCCAGCAGCTTGGTGACACAGGAGAACGGGGAGCTGTTTTTT. It specifies CASSLVTQENGELFF.

CDR3 amino acids: CAMGTLTDTQYF. The CDR3, as DNA: TGCGCCATGGGGACACTAACAGATACGCAGTATTTT. The chain employs TRBV5-1 and TRBJ2-3; D is possibly TRBD1 (6 bases). Germline CDR1 is SGHRS and CDR2 is YFSETQ. The CDR3 covers 12 residues. V was shortened by 9 bases and J by 3 bases, with 11 bases between the two germline ends.

This chain links TRBV7-9 with TRBJ1-2; TRBD1 might be the D (6 bases). V lost 1 base, J lost 8 bases, and 8 bases lay in between. Germline V gene data show CDR1 as SEHNR and CDR2 as FQNEAQ (reference sequence). The CDR3 has 12 amino acids. CDR3 DNA: TGTGCCAGCAGCTTAGGTGGGGGCGGCTACACCTTC. Translated: CASSLGGGGYTF.

The genes are TRBV29-1 and TRBJ2-2, with D maybe TRBD2 (6 bases). Germline V gene data show CDR1 as SQVTM and CDR2 as ANQGSEA. With 6 bases removed from V and 6 bases from J, the gap between germline ends came to 17 bases. This CDR3 has 14 amino acids. The CDR3 reads CSVASWRAAGELFF. The CDR3 DNA sequence: TGCAGCGTCGCATCCTGGAGGGCCGCCGGGGAGCTGTTTTTT.

The J gene is TRBJ2-7, the V gene TRBV6-6; tentative D call: TRBD2 (6 bases). This CDR3 has 14 residues. Germline CDR1 and CDR2: MNHNY and SVGAGI (reference sequence). The V end lost 2 bases, the J end lost 5 bases, and 13 bases lay between the germline ends. CDR3 nucleotide sequence: TGTGCCAGCAGTTACGCGGCTAGCGTGAACGAGCAGTACGTC. Translated, it gives CASSYAASVNEQYV.

This chain uses TRBV29-1 with TRBJ2-3, with 11 bases fitting TRBD2. Unmatched junction bases numbered 3, after V lost 2 bases and J lost 2 bases. The CDR3 spans 15 residues. Germline CDR1 reads SQVTM; CDR2 reads ANQGSEA. The CDR3 coding sequence is TGCAGCGTTGAAACTAGCGGGGGATACACAGATACGCAGTATTTT. It specifies CSVETSGGYTDTQYF.